These T cell receptor beta chains were read from a single sample in a study of cytomegalovirus exposure and HLA in healthy donors. Only in-frame clones appear in the TCRdb table, and some are missing; sequencing was by immunoSEQ multiplex PCR. The top ten hold over 2.5% of the sample, which has under 200,000 clones, around 74% seen once. Sequences were obtained from PBMCs. The source of these receptors is a female donor in good health and CMV-seronegative. The CDR3 runs from the conserved cysteine through the conserved F or W. A D gene is named only where the DNA matches it firmly. A row's size may be missing; if present it is once, few, many or a size class.

D	J	size	V	DNA	CDR3
-	TRBJ1-3	few	TRBV18	TGTGCCAGCTCAGACGACAGGAAAGGAAACACCATATATTTT	CASSDDRKGNTIYF
-	TRBJ2-5	-	TRBV18	TGTGCCAGCTCACCACAATCCGGTCAAGAGACCCAGTACTTC	CASSPQSGQETQYF
-	TRBJ2-7	-	TRBV6-1	TGTGCCAGCAGTGAAGCGGGCTGGGCCTACGAGCAGTACTTC	CASSEAGWAYEQYF
TRBD1	TRBJ2-3	-	TRBV5-1	TGCGCCAGCAGCCTCGAGGGGGCAGATGCGCAGTATTTT	CASSLEGADAQYF
TRBD1	TRBJ2-1	-	TRBV7-2	TGTGCCAGCAGCTTGGACAGGTACAATGAGCAGTTCTTC	CASSLDRYNEQFF
TRBD1	TRBJ2-7	-	TRBV28	TGTGCCAGCATCCGAACAGGGGGCTCCTACGAGCAGTACTTC	CASIRTGGSYEQYF
-	TRBJ2-3	-	TRBV10-3	TGTGCCATCAGTGAGTTGGCGGCTAGCACAGATACGCAGTATTTT	CAISELAASTDTQYF
TRBD2	TRBJ2-1	-	TRBV27	TGTGCCAGCAGTTTATCGGGACTAGCGAACAATGAGCAGTTCTTC	CASSLSGLANNEQFF
-	TRBJ1-1	-	TRBV2	TGTGCCAGCAGTCAACAGGGTGGTGAAGCTTTCTTT	CASSQQGGEAFF
TRBD1	TRBJ2-7	-	TRBV6-1	TGTGCCAGCAGAGACCGGGACAGGGCCTACGAGCAGTACTTC	CASRDRDRAYEQYF
TRBD2	TRBJ2-2	-	TRBV2	TGTGCCAGCAGTGCACTAGCGGGAGGAGGTGGGGAGCTGTTTTTT	CASSALAGGGGELFF
-	TRBJ2-7	-	TRBV28	TGTGCCAGCAGTCAAGGGTCGGGGTGGGGCGAGCAGTACTTC	CASSQGSGWGEQYF
TRBD1	TRBJ2-6	-	TRBV28	TGTGCCAGCAGTTTTGCAGGGGGCGGCTCCGGGGCCAACGTCCTGACTTTC	CASSFAGGGSGANVLTF
-	TRBJ1-2	-	TRBV10-3	TGTGCCACCTCGGACGGGGTCGAAAGCTATGGCTACACCTTC	CATSDGVESYGYTF
TRBD1	TRBJ1-6	-	TRBV7-9	TGTGCCAGCAGCCCCAGACAGGGGCTATCACCCCTCCACTTT	CASSPRQGLSPLHF
TRBD2	TRBJ2-3	few	TRBV9	TGTGCCAGCAGCGAGGGAAAAGCGGGGTTCGGCACAGATACGCAGTATTTT	CASSEGKAGFGTDTQYF
-	TRBJ1-3	-	TRBV5-1	TGCGCCAGCAGCTTGGGGCATACCTCTGGAAACACCATATATTTT	CASSLGHTSGNTIYF
-	TRBJ2-7	-	TRBV11-2	TGTGCCACTACAGGGCGGGGGACACTATACGAGCAGTACTTC	CATTGRGTLYEQYF
TRBD1	TRBJ1-5	few	TRBV2	TGTGCCAGCAGCGAACAGGGGGGTCAGCCCCAGCATTTT	CASSEQGGQPQHF
-	TRBJ2-5	-	TRBV5-3	TGTGCCAGAATCAGGGGATTAGAAGAGACCCAGTACTTC	CARIRGLEETQYF
TRBD1	TRBJ2-7	-	TRBV28	TGTGCCAGCATCCCCGGGACAGGGACCTACGAGCAGTACTTC	CASIPGTGTYEQYF
TRBD1	TRBJ1-1	few	TRBV5-6	TGTGCCAGCAGCCGGGACAGGGATGGCCAAGCTTTCTTT	CASSRDRDGQAFF
TRBD1	TRBJ1-2	-	TRBV5-6	TGTGCCAGCAGTTTAGACAGGGCCTATGGCTACACCTTC	CASSLDRAYGYTF
TRBD1	TRBJ1-2	-	TRBV4-2	TGTGCCAGCAGCGACCCGGGACAGATTTCCTCTGGCTACACCTTC	CASSDPGQISSGYTF
-	TRBJ1-2	-	TRBV28	TGTGCCAGCAGTACCTCATTAACAGGGTCCCACTATGGCTACACCTTC	CASSTSLTGSHYGYTF
-	TRBJ1-2	-	TRBV28	TGTGCCAGCAGCTCCGGCTATGGCTACACCTTC	CASSSGYGYTF
TRBD1	TRBJ2-4	-	TRBV10-3	TGTGCCATCAGTGAGACGGACAGGGAGGACATTCAGTACTTC	CAISETDREDIQYF
-	TRBJ1-2	-	TRBV6-4	TGTGCCAGCAGCCACGACATAGGGGCGAGGTATGGCTACACCTTC	CASSHDIGARYGYTF
TRBD1	TRBJ1-2	few	TRBV28	TGTGCCAGCAGTTCTTCCGGGACAGGGGGCGACTACACCTTC	CASSSSGTGGDYTF
-	TRBJ1-4	-	TRBV28	TGTGCCAGCAGCTCCTCCGGCCGTGAGGTCAATGAAAAACTGTTTTTT	CASSSSGREVNEKLFF
TRBD1	TRBJ2-2	-	TRBV5-1	TGCGCCAGCACCCCAGGGACAGGGGACACCGGGGAGCTGTTTTTT	CASTPGTGDTGELFF
-	TRBJ1-2	-	TRBV6-5	TGTGCCACCCACGACAGCCGCTATGGCTACACCTTC	CATHDSRYGYTF
TRBD2	TRBJ2-1	-	TRBV9	TGTGCCAGCAGCGTTAGCGGGGGGAGCTACAATGAGCAGTTCTTC	CASSVSGGSYNEQFF
TRBD1	TRBJ1-2	-	TRBV27	TGTGCCAGCAGTTTAGTAGGACAGGGTGGGGTTAACTATGGCTACACCTTC	CASSLVGQGGVNYGYTF
TRBD2	TRBJ2-4	-	TRBV11-1	TGTGCCAGCAGCGTCTCGGGGGGAAACATTCAGTACTTC	CASSVSGGNIQYF
TRBD2	TRBJ2-1	-	TRBV7-3	TGTGCCAGCAGCTTTAGAGGGACTAGCGGGGGGTCTCAGAGGGGGAATGAGCAGTTCTTC	CASSFRGTSGGSQRGNEQFF
TRBD1	TRBJ1-2	-	TRBV28	TGTGCCACCTCGACAGGGACTAACTATGGCTACACCTTC	CATSTGTNYGYTF
TRBD1	TRBJ1-5	-	TRBV28	TGTGCCAGCCGAGGGGGCAGCAATCAGCCCCAGCATTTT	CASRGGSNQPQHF
-	TRBJ2-7	once	TRBV7-2	TGTGCCAGCAGCTCCAGACAGACCTACGAGCAGTACTTC	CASSSRQTYEQYF
-	TRBJ2-7	few	TRBV9	TGTGCCAGCAGCGTGGGACTCGGGGCCTACGAGCAGTACTTC	CASSVGLGAYEQYF
TRBD2	TRBJ2-7	-	TRBV4-1	TGCGCCAGCAGCTCGGGACTAGCGGGCTACGAGCAGTACTTC	CASSSGLAGYEQYF
-	TRBJ2-7	few	TRBV28	TGTGCCAGCAGTTGGGGTAGGGGCAACGAGCAGTACTTC	CASSWGRGNEQYF
TRBD2	TRBJ2-2	-	TRBV5-1	TGCGCCAGCAGCTTAAAGACTAGCGGGGAGAACACCGGGGAGCTGTTTTTT	CASSLKTSGENTGELFF
TRBD1	TRBJ1-1	-	TRBV6-6	TGTGCCAGCAGTCCAGGTCCGGGACAGGCTCTCCCCGAAGCTTTCTTT	CASSPGPGQALPEAFF
TRBD1	TRBJ2-2	-	TRBV4-3	TGCGCCAGCAGCCAAGGGACAGGGGTGACCGGGGAGCTGTTTTTT	CASSQGTGVTGELFF
-	TRBJ1-1	-	TRBV7-3	TGTGCCAGCAGGGCGAGGTTGAACATTGAAGCTTTCTTT	CASRARLNIEAFF
TRBD2	TRBJ2-7	-	TRBV30	TGTGCCTGGAGAATTGGGGGGGGCTACGAGCAGTACTTC	CAWRIGGGYEQYF
TRBD1	TRBJ2-7	-	TRBV5-4	TGTGCCAGCAGCGTCGACAGGGGGCCGTACGAGCAGTACTTC	CASSVDRGPYEQYF
-	TRBJ2-3	-	TRBV5-4	TGCGCCAGCAGCTTCGAGAGCACAGATACGCAGTATTTT	CASSFESTDTQYF
-	TRBJ2-1	-	TRBV11-3	TGTGCCAGCAGCTTAGATGGTAGCGCCTACAATGAGCAGTTCTTC	CASSLDGSAYNEQFF
TRBD1	TRBJ1-5	-	TRBV6-6	TGTGCCAGCAGTTACTCAGTGGGACAGCGCAATCAGCCCCAGCATTTT	CASSYSVGQRNQPQHF
TRBD1	TRBJ1-1	-	TRBV11-2	TGTGCCAGCAGCTTAGATTTCCCCAGGGGGCAAAATCGGAACACTGAAGCTTTCTTT	CASSLDFPRGQNRNTEAFF
TRBD1	TRBJ1-6	-	TRBV30	TGTGCCTGGAGTAGGGACAGGGGAACGAGCTCCTATAATTCACCCCTCCACTTT	CAWSRDRGTSSYNSPLHF
-	TRBJ1-2	-	TRBV4-3	TGCGCCAGCAGCCAATCTTGGGGAGCCGGGCCCCAGGCTTCAGACTATGGCTACACCTTC	CASSQSWGAGPQASDYGYTF